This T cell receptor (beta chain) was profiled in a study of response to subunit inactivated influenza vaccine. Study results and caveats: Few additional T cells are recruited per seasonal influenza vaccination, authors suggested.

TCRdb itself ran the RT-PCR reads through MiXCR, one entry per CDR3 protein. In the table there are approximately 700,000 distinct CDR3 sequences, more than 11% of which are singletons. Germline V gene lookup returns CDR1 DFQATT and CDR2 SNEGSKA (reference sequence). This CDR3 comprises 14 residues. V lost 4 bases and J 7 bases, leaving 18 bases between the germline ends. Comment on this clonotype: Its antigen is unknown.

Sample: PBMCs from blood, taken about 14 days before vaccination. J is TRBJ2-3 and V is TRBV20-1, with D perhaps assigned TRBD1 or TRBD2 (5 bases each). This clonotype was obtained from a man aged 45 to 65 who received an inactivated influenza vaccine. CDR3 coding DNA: TGCAGTGCTAATGTTGGGACGGCACTACATACGCAGTATTTT. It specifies CSANVGTALHTQYF.